This is a list of T cell receptor beta chains from one sample in a study of T-cell memory formation after mild COVID-19. TCRdb fed the 5' RACE reads into MiXCR, producing one record per CDR3 protein. The repertoire holds some 250,000 distinct CDR3 sequences, with more than 15% as singletons. The sequenced material came from PBMCs or a T cell subset sorted from them (not recorded which). The receptor source for this set is a man younger than 30 who had mild COVID-19 (a few samples of this study predate the infection). Cell type and time point are not known. CDR3s include the opening cysteine and the closing phenylalanine or tryptophan. The D gene is left open where the match is weak. Size is omitted from some rows. Given values are once, few, many or a class for expanded clones.

D gene: TRBD1; J gene: TRBJ1-1; clone size: few; V gene: TRBV11-2; CDR3 DNA: TGTGCCAGCTTCGGACAGGGGAACACTGAAGCTTTCTTT; CDR3 protein: CASFGQGNTEAFF
D gene: .; J gene: TRBJ2-3; clone size: few; V gene: TRBV28; CDR3 DNA: TGTGCCAGCAGCCTAGGGGAACAGCCCTCACTCGCAGATACGCAGTATTTT; CDR3 protein: CASSLGEQPSLADTQYF
D gene: TRBD1; J gene: TRBJ1-6; clone size: .; V gene: TRBV9; CDR3 DNA: TGTGCCAGCAGCGAGAGGACAGGGGTGAATTCACCCCTCCACTTT; CDR3 protein: CASSERTGVNSPLHF
D gene: .; J gene: TRBJ2-3; clone size: .; V gene: TRBV28; CDR3 DNA: TGTGCCAGCAGCAGGGTTTGGGCAGATACGCAGTATTTT; CDR3 protein: CASSRVWADTQYF
D gene: TRBD1; J gene: TRBJ2-1; clone size: many; V gene: TRBV7-2; CDR3 DNA: TGTGCCAGCAGCTTAGCCGGGACAGCCTACAATGAGCAGTTCTTC; CDR3 protein: CASSLAGTAYNEQFF
D gene: .; J gene: TRBJ2-1; clone size: .; V gene: TRBV29-1; CDR3 DNA: TGCAGCGTTGAAGAACTAGCTAACAATGAGCAGTTCTTC; CDR3 protein: CSVEELANNEQFF
D gene: TRBD1; J gene: TRBJ1-2; clone size: few; V gene: TRBV10-3; CDR3 DNA: TGTGCCATCAGCGAAGTGATGAAAGGACAGGGGAAGCGGGGCTACACCTTC; CDR3 protein: CAISEVMKGQGKRGYTF
D gene: TRBD1; J gene: TRBJ1-4; clone size: few; V gene: TRBV4-3; CDR3 DNA: TGCGCCAGCAGCCAAGAGACAGGGGGCGTTGAAAAACTGTTTTTT; CDR3 protein: CASSQETGGVEKLFF
D gene: .; J gene: TRBJ1-2; clone size: few; V gene: TRBV7-9; CDR3 DNA: TGTGCCAGCCACCCTTCTTGGGGCTATGGCTACACCTTC; CDR3 protein: CASHPSWGYGYTF
D gene: TRBD2; J gene: TRBJ2-5; clone size: few; V gene: TRBV5-1; CDR3 DNA: TGCGCCAGCAGCTTGACGACTAGCGTGCGGGAGACCCAGTACTTC; CDR3 protein: CASSLTTSVRETQYF
D gene: .; J gene: TRBJ2-7; clone size: .; V gene: TRBV7-9; CDR3 DNA: TGTGCCAGCAGCTTAGAGGCAGGGAGAAACTACGAGCAGTACTTC; CDR3 protein: CASSLEAGRNYEQYF
D gene: .; J gene: TRBJ2-5; clone size: many; V gene: TRBV10-3; CDR3 DNA: TGTGCCATCAGCAGAGATATAGGAACTCAGACCCAGTACTTC; CDR3 protein: CAISRDIGTQTQYF
D gene: .; J gene: TRBJ2-7; clone size: many; V gene: TRBV12-3/TRBV12-4; CDR3 DNA: TGTTTCCGAGGTGGCTTCCACGAGCAGTACTTC; CDR3 protein: CFRGGFHEQYF
D gene: .; J gene: TRBJ2-5; clone size: few; V gene: TRBV20-1; CDR3 DNA: TGCAGTGCTAGAGGAGGGCTAGCACCGGAGAGGGGGGAGACCCAGTACTTC; CDR3 protein: CSARGGLAPERGETQYF
D gene: TRBD2; J gene: TRBJ2-1; clone size: many; V gene: TRBV4-3; CDR3 DNA: TGCGCCAGCAGCTTACGGACTAGCGGGGGTTTCAGAGGCGATGAGCAGTTCTTC; CDR3 protein: CASSLRTSGGFRGDEQFF
D gene: .; J gene: TRBJ2-1; clone size: few; V gene: TRBV9; CDR3 DNA: TGTGCCAGCAGCGAGCGAGGACAGTTCAATGAGCAGTTCTTC; CDR3 protein: CASSERGQFNEQFF
D gene: TRBD1; J gene: TRBJ2-3; clone size: few; V gene: TRBV10-3; CDR3 DNA: TGTGCCATCAGTGAGTCGGCAGGGGGCCCAGATACGCAGTATTTT; CDR3 protein: CAISESAGGPDTQYF
D gene: .; J gene: TRBJ1-1; clone size: few; V gene: TRBV29-1; CDR3 DNA: TGCAGCGTTGATACTGAAGCTTTCTTT; CDR3 protein: CSVDTEAFF
D gene: .; J gene: TRBJ2-2; clone size: many; V gene: TRBV7-2; CDR3 DNA: TGTGCCAGCAGCTTCCGTCTGAACACCGGGGAGCTGTTTTTT; CDR3 protein: CASSFRLNTGELFF
D gene: .; J gene: TRBJ1-1; clone size: few; V gene: TRBV4-1; CDR3 DNA: TGCGCCAGCAGCCACCCGGGGACGGGGGGGCGGTTTGAAGCTTTCTTT; CDR3 protein: CASSHPGTGGRFEAFF
D gene: .; J gene: TRBJ1-2; clone size: many; V gene: TRBV20-1; CDR3 DNA: TGCAGTGCTAGAGATGTTTTAGGGGCTGTAGGAGGCTACACCTTC; CDR3 protein: CSARDVLGAVGGYTF
D gene: .; J gene: TRBJ2-2; clone size: .; V gene: TRBV5-1; CDR3 DNA: TGCGCCAGCCAAAACTGGGCAGCGAACACCGGGGAGCTGTTTTTT; CDR3 protein: CASQNWAANTGELFF
D gene: TRBD1; J gene: TRBJ1-5; clone size: .; V gene: TRBV7-6; CDR3 DNA: TGTGCCAGCAGTCCCCAGGGGGGGGAACAGCCCCAGCATTTT; CDR3 protein: CASSPQGGEQPQHF
D gene: .; J gene: TRBJ2-7; clone size: few; V gene: TRBV18; CDR3 DNA: TGTGCCAGCTCACCGGGACAAACCTCCTACGAGCAGTACTTC; CDR3 protein: CASSPGQTSYEQYF
D gene: TRBD1; J gene: TRBJ1-2; clone size: .; V gene: TRBV4-2; CDR3 DNA: TGTGCCAGCAGCCAAGACCCGACAGGGCCTGGGGAGTATGGCTACACCTTC; CDR3 protein: CASSQDPTGPGEYGYTF
D gene: .; J gene: TRBJ2-1; clone size: few; V gene: TRBV7-6; CDR3 DNA: TGTGCCAGCAGCGCCGGGGGCGCGCTCTACAATGAGCAGTTCTTC; CDR3 protein: CASSAGGALYNEQFF
D gene: .; J gene: TRBJ2-1; clone size: .; V gene: TRBV6-6; CDR3 DNA: TGTGCCAGCAGTCCCGCTGACAATGAGCAGTTCTTC; CDR3 protein: CASSPADNEQFF
D gene: TRBD2; J gene: TRBJ2-1; clone size: few; V gene: TRBV7-3; CDR3 DNA: TGTGCCAGCAGCTCCCTAGCGGGCTACAATGAGCAGTTCTTC; CDR3 protein: CASSSLAGYNEQFF
D gene: .; J gene: TRBJ2-2; clone size: .; V gene: TRBV19; CDR3 DNA: TGTGCCAGTAGTATTCAGCTTAATGGGGAGCTGTTTTTT; CDR3 protein: CASSIQLNGELFF
D gene: TRBD2; J gene: TRBJ2-1; clone size: .; V gene: TRBV4-3; CDR3 DNA: TGCGCCAGCAGCTCACCACTAGCGGGGGGAGTCAATGAGCAGTTCTTC; CDR3 protein: CASSSPLAGGVNEQFF
D gene: .; J gene: TRBJ2-4; clone size: .; V gene: TRBV11-2; CDR3 DNA: TGTGCCAGCAGCTCCCTAACAGGGCTCAAGTACTTC; CDR3 protein: CASSSLTGLKYF
D gene: .; J gene: TRBJ2-3; clone size: .; V gene: TRBV6-5; CDR3 DNA: TGTGCCGTGGGAACAGATACGCAGTATTTT; CDR3 protein: CAVGTDTQYF
D gene: .; J gene: TRBJ1-4; clone size: many; V gene: TRBV7-2; CDR3 DNA: TGTGCCAGCAGCTTATCGAATTCTGGTGAAAAACTGTTTTTT; CDR3 protein: CASSLSNSGEKLFF
D gene: .; J gene: TRBJ2-5; clone size: few; V gene: TRBV6-2/TRBV6-3; CDR3 DNA: TGTGCCAGCAACCCGAGCCACCAAGAGACCCAGTACTTC; CDR3 protein: CASNPSHQETQYF
D gene: TRBD1; J gene: TRBJ2-6; clone size: .; V gene: TRBV19; CDR3 DNA: TGTGCCAGTAGTAAGGGACAGCCTGGGGCCAACGTCCTGACTTTC; CDR3 protein: CASSKGQPGANVLTF
D gene: .; J gene: TRBJ1-1; clone size: .; V gene: TRBV20-1; CDR3 DNA: TGCAGTGCTAGTCCTCAGTGGTTGAACACTGAAGCTTTCTTT; CDR3 protein: CSASPQWLNTEAFF
D gene: TRBD2; J gene: TRBJ2-7; clone size: few; V gene: TRBV5-1; CDR3 DNA: TGCGCCAGCAACCCTCGGGGGGGGGACCACGAGCAGTACTTC; CDR3 protein: CASNPRGGDHEQYF
D gene: .; J gene: TRBJ1-3; clone size: few; V gene: TRBV5-1; CDR3 DNA: TGCGCCAGCAGCTTGGGATTAGTTCGCTCTGGAAACACCATATATTTT; CDR3 protein: CASSLGLVRSGNTIYF
D gene: .; J gene: TRBJ2-6; clone size: .; V gene: TRBV9; CDR3 DNA: TGTGCCAGCAGCGTGTGGGGCTCTGGGGCCAACGTCCTGACTTTC; CDR3 protein: CASSVWGSGANVLTF
D gene: .; J gene: TRBJ1-5; clone size: few; V gene: TRBV10-3; CDR3 DNA: TGTGCCTCCGGACCTCACGGGGACGGGGGCAATCAGCCCCAGCATTTT; CDR3 protein: CASGPHGDGGNQPQHF
D gene: TRBD1; J gene: TRBJ2-2; clone size: many; V gene: TRBV10-1; CDR3 DNA: TGCGCCAGCAGTGGGACAGGGGGCACCGGGGAGCTGTTTTTT; CDR3 protein: CASSGTGGTGELFF
D gene: .; J gene: TRBJ2-6; clone size: many; V gene: TRBV5-5; CDR3 DNA: TGTGCCAGCAGCTTTGGGGCTGGGGCCAACGTCCTGACTTTC; CDR3 protein: CASSFGAGANVLTF
D gene: TRBD1; J gene: TRBJ2-5; clone size: .; V gene: TRBV4-1; CDR3 DNA: TGCGCCAGCAGCCAAGGCCTTACGGACAGGCAAGAGACCCAGTACTTC; CDR3 protein: CASSQGLTDRQETQYF
D gene: TRBD1; J gene: TRBJ1-2; clone size: few; V gene: TRBV12-3/TRBV12-4; CDR3 DNA: TGTGCCAGCAGTCGACAGGGCCCTACTGGTGGCTACACCTTC; CDR3 protein: CASSRQGPTGGYTF
D gene: .; J gene: TRBJ1-3; clone size: .; V gene: TRBV10-3; CDR3 DNA: TGTGCCATCAGTGATACCAGGGCCCACTCTGGAAACACCATATATTTT; CDR3 protein: CAISDTRAHSGNTIYF
D gene: TRBD1; J gene: TRBJ1-5; clone size: few; V gene: TRBV5-1; CDR3 DNA: TGCGCCAGTAGAACAGGGGTCAATCAGCCCCAGCATTTT; CDR3 protein: CASRTGVNQPQHF
D gene: TRBD1; J gene: TRBJ1-4; clone size: many; V gene: TRBV5-1; CDR3 DNA: TGCGCCAGCAGCCCGTGGACAGGGGAGGGGGAAAAACTGTTTTTT; CDR3 protein: CASSPWTGEGEKLFF
D gene: .; J gene: TRBJ2-3; clone size: .; V gene: TRBV5-1; CDR3 DNA: TGCGCCAGCAGACAGGACTTCGTGGGAGATACGCAGTATTTT; CDR3 protein: CASRQDFVGDTQYF
D gene: TRBD2; J gene: TRBJ2-1; clone size: few; V gene: TRBV20-1; CDR3 DNA: TGCAGTGCTAGAGGCCTCCTAGCGGGGGGCTACAATGAGCAGTTCTTC; CDR3 protein: CSARGLLAGGYNEQFF
D gene: .; J gene: TRBJ2-7; clone size: .; V gene: TRBV5-1; CDR3 DNA: TGCGCCAGCAGCTCCCGGGACCGGTACGAGCAGTACTTC; CDR3 protein: CASSSRDRYEQYF
D gene: .; J gene: TRBJ2-7; clone size: .; V gene: TRBV6-6; CDR3 DNA: TGTGCCAGCAGTTACTCAGGCAGGGGGGCCGAGCAGTACTTC; CDR3 protein: CASSYSGRGAEQYF
D gene: .; J gene: TRBJ2-7; clone size: few; V gene: TRBV14; CDR3 DNA: TGTGCCAGCAGTCCTTTAGGGGCCTACGAGCAGTACTTC; CDR3 protein: CASSPLGAYEQYF
D gene: .; J gene: TRBJ2-1; clone size: few; V gene: TRBV6-2/TRBV6-3; CDR3 DNA: TGTGCCAGCAGTTATTATCAGGGGTTTGAGCAGTTCTTC; CDR3 protein: CASSYYQGFEQFF
D gene: .; J gene: TRBJ2-7; clone size: .; V gene: TRBV3-1; CDR3 DNA: TGTGCCAGCAGCTCAGGATGGGAGCAGTACTTC; CDR3 protein: CASSSGWEQYF
D gene: .; J gene: TRBJ2-5; clone size: few; V gene: TRBV7-2; CDR3 DNA: TGTGCCAGCAGCTCCATGGGGGCGGGGCGGAGGGAGACCCAGTACTTC; CDR3 protein: CASSSMGAGRRETQYF
D gene: .; J gene: TRBJ1-4; clone size: .; V gene: TRBV7-9; CDR3 DNA: TGTGCCAGCAGCTTGCTATCGACAGGACCAACTAATGAAAAACTGTTTTTT; CDR3 protein: CASSLLSTGPTNEKLFF
D gene: .; J gene: TRBJ1-2; clone size: .; V gene: TRBV5-1; CDR3 DNA: TGCGCCAGCAGCTTGGCAGGGGCTCCCAACTATGGCTACACCTTC; CDR3 protein: CASSLAGAPNYGYTF
D gene: .; J gene: TRBJ1-2; clone size: many; V gene: TRBV7-2; CDR3 DNA: TGTGCCAGCAGCTTGGACGGCAACTATGGCTACACCTTC; CDR3 protein: CASSLDGNYGYTF
D gene: .; J gene: TRBJ1-1; clone size: few; V gene: TRBV4-2; CDR3 DNA: TGTGCCAGCAGTAAAGAACACACTGAAGCTTTCTTT; CDR3 protein: CASSKEHTEAFF